Each of the 10 T cell receptor beta chains below was sequenced from the same sample in a study of monozygotic twins with inflammatory bowel disease. From the 5' RACE reads, TCRdb lists one entry per CDR3 protein and no DNA. This repertoire includes approximately 400,000 distinct CDR3 sequences. Sample: blood. These receptors came from a human donor with ulcerative colitis or Crohn's disease, or a healthy co-twin of an affected twin (not recorded which).

The gene calls are TRBV5-6 and TRBJ1-5. This CDR3 contains 14 residues. In germline, CDR1 is SGHDT, CDR2 YYEEEE. The CDR3: CASSPDGRDQPQHF. The full variable domain, completed using reference TRBV5-6 and TRBJ1-5, is DAGVTQSPTHLIKTRGQQVTLRCSPKSGHDTVSWYQQALGQGPQFIFQYYEEEERQRGNFPDRFSGHQFPNYSSELNVNALLLGDSALYLCASSPDGRDQPQHFGDGTRLSIL.

V is TRBV9 and J is TRBJ2-4. The germline V gene encodes CDR1 SGDLS and CDR2 YYNGEE. This CDR3 contains 15 residues. The CDR3 loop is CASSVGGNEKNIQYF.

This chain joins TRBV20-1 and TRBJ1-1; TCRdb lists TRBD1, though no DNA is available to test this call. This CDR3 comprises 13 residues. The germline V gene has CDR1 DFQATT and CDR2 SNEGSKA (reference sequence). CDR3 loop: CSATEQGLTEAFF.

The CDR3 spells CASSLQGGHNEKLFF. J is TRBJ1-4 and V is TRBV5-4; TCRdb lists TRBD1, though no DNA is available to test this call. The CDR3 runs 15 residues. Germline CDR1 reads SGHNT; CDR2 reads YYREEE (reference sequence).

J is TRBJ1-6 and V is TRBV5-1; the TRBD1 assignment by TCRdb is unverifiable without DNA. The CDR3 consists of 15 residues. Germline CDR1 SGHRS, CDR2 YFSETQ. The CDR3 loop reads CASSAGTGGGSPLHF.

The chain carries TRBV11-2 and TRBJ1-1; TCRdb lists TRBD1, though no DNA is available to test this call. CDR1 SGHAT and CDR2 FQNNGV come from the germline V gene. The CDR3 loop spans 15 amino acids. The CDR3: CASSLGITGNTEAFF.

J is TRBJ1-6 and V is TRBV15; TCRdb's D call, TRBD1, is unchecked because there is no DNA. The germline V gene encodes CDR1 LNHNV and CDR2 YYDKDF (reference sequence). The CDR3 loop spans 14 amino acids. CDR3 protein: CATSYRDRNSPLHF.

This chain connects TRBV18 to TRBJ1-4. Germline loops: CDR1 KGHSH, CDR2 LQKENI. The CDR3 totals 15 residues. The chain's CDR3 is CASSPPGSFNEKLFF.

The chain employs TRBV7-2 and TRBJ2-7; absent DNA, TCRdb's TRBD1 call cannot be checked. CDR3 length: 13 residues. CDR1 is SGHTA and CDR2 is FQGNSA in the germline V gene. The CDR3 reads CASSLNPLYEQYF. Full variable domain (remainder filled in from reference TRBV7-2 and TRBJ2-7): GAGVSQSPSNKVTEKGKDVELRCDPISGHTALYWYRQSLGQGLEFLIYFQGNSAPDKSGLPSDRFSAERTGGSVSTLTIQRTQQEDSAVYLCASSLNPLYEQYFGPGTRLTVT.

The chain couples TRBV29-1 to TRBJ1-2; TCRdb lists TRBD1, though no DNA is available to test this call. The CDR3 runs 15 residues. Germline V gene sequence: CDR1 SQVTM, CDR2 ANQGSEA. The CDR3 protein is CSVRDRGGPNYGYTF.